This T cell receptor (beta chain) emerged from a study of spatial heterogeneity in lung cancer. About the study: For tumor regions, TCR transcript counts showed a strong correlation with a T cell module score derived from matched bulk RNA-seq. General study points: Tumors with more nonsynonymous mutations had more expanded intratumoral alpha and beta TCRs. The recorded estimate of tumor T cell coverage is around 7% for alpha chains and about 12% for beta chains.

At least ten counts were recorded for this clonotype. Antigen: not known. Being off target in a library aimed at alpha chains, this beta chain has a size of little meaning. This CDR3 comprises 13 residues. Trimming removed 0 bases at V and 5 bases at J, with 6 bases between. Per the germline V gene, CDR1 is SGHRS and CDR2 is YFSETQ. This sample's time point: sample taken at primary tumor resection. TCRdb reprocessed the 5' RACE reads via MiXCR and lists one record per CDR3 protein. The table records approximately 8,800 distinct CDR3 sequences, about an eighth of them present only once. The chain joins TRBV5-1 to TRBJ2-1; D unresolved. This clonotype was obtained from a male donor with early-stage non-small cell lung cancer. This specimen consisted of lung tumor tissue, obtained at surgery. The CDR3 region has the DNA TGCGCCAGCAGCTTGGCCCTGAACAATGAGCAGTTCTTC. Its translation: CASSLALNNEQFF.